These T cell receptor beta chains were read from a single sample in a study of T cells after yellow fever vaccination. One entry per CDR3 protein, called by TCRdb with MiXCR from the 5' RACE reads. Of just under 600,000 distinct CDR3 sequences listed, 13% were seen once; the top ten hold around 15%. Sample: PBMCs, taken on the day of the yellow fever booster vaccination. The receptors come from a man under 40 who received the YFV17D yellow fever vaccine. The CDR3 runs from the conserved cysteine through the conserved F or W. The order of the fields is J gene, CDR3 length, D gene, V gene, clone size, CDR3 protein, CDR3 DNA. D genes are given only for firm matches. Not all rows give a size; the values are once, few, many and, for expanded clones, a class.

TRBJ2-3 | 16 | TRBD1 | TRBV20-1 | NA | CCARSGTGGNTDTQYF | TGCTGTGCTAGATCCGGGACAGGGGGGAACACAGATACGCAGTATTTT
TRBJ2-3 | 17 | TRBD1 | TRBV20-1 | NA | CSARESSGGNSTDTQYF | TGCAGTGCTAGAGAAAGTTCAGGGGGCAATAGCACAGATACGCAGTATTTT
TRBJ2-7 | 14 | TRBD2 | TRBV20-1 | NA | CSANPSGRAYEQYF | TGCAGTGCCAATCCTAGCGGGAGGGCCTACGAGCAGTACTTC
TRBJ2-7 | 14 | NA | TRBV7-2 | NA | CASSLDVDHYEQYF | TGTGCCAGCAGCTTAGACGTGGACCACTACGAGCAGTACTTC
TRBJ2-2 | 14 | TRBD1 | TRBV18 | few | CASSRQGTSGELFF | TGTGCCAGCTCAAGACAGGGGACGAGCGGGGAGCTGTTTTTT
TRBJ2-1 | 17 | NA | TRBV7-9 | few | CASSSGTRSSSYNEQFF | TGTGCCAGCAGCTCCGGGACTCGTTCGAGCTCCTACAATGAGCAGTTCTTC
TRBJ2-7 | 17 | TRBD2 | TRBV20-1 | NA | CSARVVGGLAGAHEQYF | TGCAGTGCTAGAGTGGTGGGGGGACTAGCGGGAGCCCACGAGCAGTACTTC
TRBJ2-7 | 13 | TRBD1 | TRBV5-6 | NA | CASSLGGRTGGNF | TGTGCCAGCAGCTTGGGTGGTCGAACAGGGGGTAACTTC
TRBJ2-7 | 15 | TRBD2 | TRBV5-1 | few | CASRASGSLTYEQYF | TGCGCCAGCAGGGCTAGCGGGAGCCTGACCTACGAGCAGTACTTC
TRBJ2-5 | 14 | NA | TRBV7-9 | NA | CASSLSEVQETQYF | TGTGCCAGCAGCTTAAGTGAAGTACAAGAGACCCAGTACTTC
TRBJ2-7 | 16 | NA | TRBV4-3 | NA | CASSQLPIAEEYEQYF | TGCGCCAGCAGCCAACTTCCGATAGCGGAGGAATACGAGCAGTACTTC
TRBJ1-6 | 13 | NA | TRBV6-2/TRBV6-3 | NA | CASSYSRGTPLHF | TGTGCCAGCAGTTACTCGAGAGGGACACCCCTCCACTTT
TRBJ2-2 | 14 | NA | TRBV19 | few | CASSVGTVAGELFF | TGTGCCAGTAGTGTGGGAACGGTCGCCGGGGAGCTGTTTTTT
TRBJ2-1 | 17 | NA | TRBV18 | few | CASSPGLRGSSYNEQFF | TGTGCCAGCTCACCAGGGCTTCGCGGCAGCTCCTACAATGAGCAGTTCTTC
TRBJ2-1 | 15 | NA | TRBV7-3 | few | CASSLTGGLLLEQFF | TGTGCCAGCAGCTTAACAGGGGGACTGTTGCTTGAGCAGTTCTTC
TRBJ2-3 | 14 | NA | TRBV30 | NA | CAWSVGQFRSTQYF | TGTGCCTGGAGTGTAGGACAGTTTAGGAGTACGCAGTATTTT
TRBJ1-2 | 12 | NA | TRBV12-3/TRBV12-4 | many | CASSRQNYGYTF | TGTGCCAGCAGTAGACAGAACTATGGCTACACCTTC
TRBJ2-5 | 15 | TRBD2 | TRBV28 | many | CASSDLAGEKETQYF | TGTGCCAGCAGCGACCTAGCGGGGGAGAAAGAGACCCAGTACTTC
TRBJ2-3 | 15 | TRBD1 | TRBV7-9 | NA | CASSLVLTGPDTQYF | TGTGCCAGCAGCTTAGTGCTGACAGGGCCAGATACGCAGTATTTT
TRBJ2-7 | 16 | NA | TRBV24-1 | few | CATRDVQGLERSEQYF | TGTGCCACCAGGGACGTGCAGGGCCTCGAAAGATCGGAGCAGTACTTC
TRBJ2-3 | 17 | TRBD2 | TRBV30 | NA | CAWSRWKLAGRTDTQYF | TGTGCCTGGAGTAGGTGGAAGCTAGCGGGACGCACAGATACGCAGTATTTT
TRBJ1-1 | 13 | NA | TRBV5-1 | NA | CASSLMSNTEAFF | TGCGCCAGCAGCTTGATGTCGAACACTGAAGCTTTCTTT
TRBJ2-7 | 12 | NA | TRBV10-3 | NA | CAISESKYEQYF | TGTGCCATCAGTGAGTCGAAGTACGAGCAGTACTTC
TRBJ1-5 | 15 | TRBD1 | TRBV19 | NA | CASIGTGGTYQPQHF | TGTGCCAGTATAGGGACAGGGGGCACATATCAGCCCCAGCATTTT
TRBJ2-5 | 15 | TRBD1 | TRBV25-1 | few | CASSGIGQAQETQYF | TGTGCCAGCAGTGGGATAGGACAGGCTCAAGAGACCCAGTACTTC
TRBJ2-3 | 16 | NA | TRBV7-2 | NA | CASSFPTVVSTDTQYF | TGTGCCAGCAGCTTTCCGACAGTAGTTTCAACAGATACGCAGTATTTT
TRBJ2-3 | 14 | TRBD1 | TRBV30 | NA | CACTGTGNTDTQYF | TGTGCCTGTACCGGGACAGGGAATACAGATACGCAGTATTTT
TRBJ2-5 | 20 | NA | TRBV11-2 | once | CASSPRSALGTSGGKETQYF | TGTGCCAGCAGCCCCCGATCTGCCCTAGGGACCAGCGGTGGAAAAGAGACCCAGTACTTC
TRBJ2-2 | 13 | NA | TRBV6-5 | few | CASSYSGRGELFF | TGTGCCAGCAGTTACTCAGGGAGGGGGGAGCTGTTTTTT
TRBJ2-7 | 16 | NA | TRBV7-2 | NA | CASSLWGQVDSYEQYF | TGTGCCAGCAGCCTCTGGGGCCAGGTGGACTCCTACGAGCAGTACTTC
TRBJ2-1 | 17 | NA | TRBV7-8 | NA | CASSPSPAGPTKNEQFF | TGTGCCAGCAGCCCAAGTCCAGCGGGCCCTACTAAGAATGAGCAGTTCTTC
TRBJ1-4 | 14 | TRBD1 | TRBV7-9 | many | CASSPGQGAEKLFF | TGTGCCAGCAGCCCTGGACAGGGGGCTGAAAAACTGTTTTTT
TRBJ2-7 | 14 | TRBD1 | TRBV14 | few | CASSKGQGVFEQYF | TGTGCCAGCTCAAAGGGGCAGGGGGTATTCGAGCAGTACTTC
TRBJ2-1 | 15 | TRBD2 | TRBV6-2/TRBV6-3 | once | CASSYSGTRVGEQFF | TGTGCCAGCAGTTACAGCGGGACTAGGGTAGGGGAGCAGTTCTTC
TRBJ1-2 | 13 | NA | TRBV7-2 | few | CASMKSEFYGYTF | TGTGCCAGCATGAAGTCGGAGTTCTATGGCTACACCTTC
TRBJ1-2 | 17 | NA | TRBV3-1 | few | CASSQDGSSRGISGYTF | TGTGCCAGCAGCCAAGACGGATCCTCGAGGGGTATTAGTGGCTACACCTTC
TRBJ2-7 | 12 | NA | TRBV20-1 | few | CSARRAGYEQYF | TGCAGTGCTAGAAGGGCAGGCTACGAGCAGTACTTC
TRBJ1-2 | 11 | NA | TRBV6-6 | NA | CASSPVYGYTF | TGTGCCAGCAGTCCAGTCTATGGCTACACCTTC
TRBJ1-2 | 15 | NA | TRBV20-1 | few | CSAPFKGGANYGYTF | TGCAGTGCTCCTTTCAAAGGGGGTGCTAACTATGGCTACACCTTC
TRBJ2-1 | 14 | TRBD2 | TRBV4-2 | many | CASSGTGGYNEQFF | TGTGCCAGCAGCGGCACGGGGGGGTACAATGAGCAGTTCTTC
TRBJ2-1 | 14 | TRBD2 | TRBV5-6 | NA | CASTASGNANEQFF | TGTGCCAGTACCGCTAGCGGGAACGCCAATGAGCAGTTCTTC
TRBJ2-3 | 13 | NA | TRBV6-6 | few | CASSYFGSDTQYF | TGTGCCAGCAGTTACTTCGGCTCAGATACGCAGTATTTT
TRBJ2-1 | 17 | TRBD2 | TRBV19 | many | CASSNQIAGVVDNEQFF | TGTGCCAGTAGTAACCAGATAGCGGGAGTGGTCGACAATGAGCAGTTCTTC
TRBJ2-1 | 16 | NA | TRBV12-3/TRBV12-4 | few | CASGNAVLSSYNEQFF | TGTGCCAGCGGAAATGCGGTTTTAAGCTCCTACAATGAGCAGTTCTTC
TRBJ2-1 | 11 | NA | TRBV28 | many | CASRTYNEQFF | TGTGCCAGCAGGACCTACAATGAGCAGTTCTTC